This passage covers 7 T cell receptor beta chains from one sample sequenced in a study of Ad26.COV2.S vaccination and SARS-CoV-2 variants. Measured with immunoSEQ multiplex PCR; TCRdb has only the in-frame clones, and not every one. This table has 300,000 to 400,000 clones, roughly 90% appearing once. Treatment denoted: about 20 received Ad26.COV2.S at low or high dose, single or two shots; several received placebo; per-sample allocation not given. Samples analyzed were those drawn on day 63 after the first vaccine or placebo injection. Here the sequenced sample was peripheral blood, taken in a trial of Ad26.COV2.S vaccine versus placebo. The receptor source for this set is a person between 18 and 59 years old who received the Ad26.COV2.S COVID-19 vaccine or a placebo.

The sample holds a few counts of this clone. The V and J genes are TRBV18 and TRBJ2-5; 9 bases align to TRBD1. This CDR3 spans 15 amino acids. Germline CDR1 KGHSH, CDR2 LQKENI. V dropped 2 bases and J dropped 5; count of bases not matched to a gene: 6. CDR3: CASSPGQGSYETQYF. The CDR3 region has the DNA TGTGCCAGCTCACCAGGACAGGGGAGTTACGAGACCCAGTACTTC.

This clone has a handful of counts. This sequence joins TRBV28 and TRBJ1-5, with a weak D call TRBD1 (6 bases). Germline V lookup: CDR1 MDHEN, CDR2 SYDVKM. V was shortened by 5 bases and J by 12 bases, with 14 bases between the two germline ends. The CDR3 contains 12 residues. CDR3 protein: CASSGWTVGQHF. The CDR3 DNA reads TGTGCCAGCAGTGGATGGACAGTCGGCCAGCATTTT.

The chain employs TRBV7-9 and TRBJ2-5, with D perhaps given as TRBD1 or TRBD2 (5 bases each). The CDR3 has 14 residues. V was trimmed by 8 bases and J by 3 bases, leaving 16 bases between them. The germline V gene encodes CDR1 SEHNR and CDR2 FQNEAQ (reference sequence). CDR3 in DNA: TGTGCCAGCCGATACGCCGGGACCGAAGAGACCCAGTACTTC. It translates to CASRYAGTEETQYF.

The J gene is TRBJ1-5, the V gene TRBV27; D may be TRBD1 (5 bases). V gave up 6 bases and J gave up 3 bases, with 12 bases separating them. This CDR3 is built from 14 residues. Per the germline V gene, CDR1 is MNHEY and CDR2 is SMNVEV (reference sequence). The CDR3 loop reads CASRKQEPNQPQHF. In DNA form, the CDR3 reads TGTGCCAGCAGGAAACAGGAACCCAATCAGCCCCAGCATTTT.

V and J are TRBV9 and TRBJ2-7, with D hard to call. Trimming shortened V by 4 bases and J by 5 bases, and 19 bases separated the two germline ends. Germline CDR1 SGDLS, CDR2 YYNGEE. The CDR3 consists of 15 residues. CDR3 in amino acids: CASSSPNTPPNEQYF. CDR3 coding DNA: TGTGCCAGCAGCTCCCCGAACACACCTCCTAACGAGCAGTACTTC. The whole variable domain, filled in from reference TRBV9 and TRBJ2-7, reads DSGVTQTPKHLITATGQRVTLRCSPRSGDLSVYWYQQSLDQGLQFLIQYYNGEERAKGNILERFSAQQFPDLHSELNLSSLELGDSALYFCASSSPNTPPNEQYFGPGTRLTVT.

V usage is TRBV29-1 and J usage is TRBJ1-2; tentatively, D is TRBD1 (6 bases). Germline-derived CDR1 and CDR2 are SQVTM and ANQGSEA. V gave up 0 bases and J gave up 2 bases, with 13 bases separating them. The CDR3 covers 15 residues. The chain's CDR3 is CSVEESGQGNYGYTF. DNA for the CDR3: TGCAGCGTTGAAGAAAGTGGCCAGGGGAACTATGGCTACACCTTC.

J is TRBJ1-1 and V is TRBV7-9, with a tentative D call TRBD1 (5 bases). The CDR3 runs 15 residues. CDR1 and CDR2 (germline): SEHNR, FQNEAQ (reference sequence). V gave up 1 base and J gave up 0 bases, with 9 bases separating them. The CDR3 DNA reads TGTGCCAGCAGCTTAGAGAACAGGTTGAACACTGAAGCTTTCTTT. This sequence encodes CASSLENRLNTEAFF.